Listed here are 10 T cell receptor beta chains from one sample, sequenced in a study of blood T cell repertoires in COVID-19. The repertoire was sequenced with immunoSEQ multiplex PCR; TCRdb's copy has only in-frame clones and lacks some. The sample contains some 300,000 clones, around 88% of which appear only once. Sequencing input: peripheral blood. The receptors here all came from a woman between 25 and 40 years old who had recovered from COVID-19.

A remark on this clone: Its ends do not fully match the called genes, so a read error is possible. J is TRBJ2-3 and V is TRBV6-5, with TRBD1 as a possible D gene (5 bases). There are 14 residues in the CDR3. Germline loops: CDR1 MNHEY, CDR2 SVGAGI. CDR3 DNA: TGTGCCAGCAAGGCGCGTGCACCTACAGGTACGCAGTATTTT. Protein product: CASKARAPTGTQYF.

This clone was seen only a few times. The rearrangement joins TRBV6-1 to TRBJ2-7; 7 bases are a match to TRBD1. This CDR3 is 16 amino acids long. Germline values: CDR1 MNHNS, CDR2 SASEGT. V lost 3 bases and J lost 1; bases outside the gene matches: 9. Written as DNA, the CDR3 is TGTGCCAGCAGTGACGGGACAGCTACATATTCCTACGAGCAGTACTTC. Its translation is CASSDGTATYSYEQYF.

This chain links TRBV5-1 with TRBJ2-3, with TRBD1 identical over 7 bases. The CDR3 is 16 amino acids. CDR1 is SGHRS, CDR2 YFSETQ, per germline. Unmatched junction bases numbered 11, after V lost 4 bases and J lost 3 bases. The CDR3 region is CASSVGTGVFTDTQYF. The CDR3 bases are TGCGCCAGCAGCGTTGGAACAGGGGTCTTTACAGATACGCAGTATTTT.

In this sample, this clone turned up once. V gene TRBV5-4 combines with J gene TRBJ2-1; TRBD2 agrees at 13 bases. J gave up 8 bases and V 2 bases, and 7 bases lay outside the gene matches. Per germline, CDR1 SGHNT and CDR2 YYREEE (reference sequence). The CDR3 sequence is 16 residues long. Here the CDR3 DNA reads TGTGCCAGCAGCTTAGGCGCCGGGACTAGCGGGGATGAGCAGTTCTTC. This codes for CASSLGAGTSGDEQFF.

The J gene is TRBJ1-1, the V gene TRBV30; 8 nucleotides match TRBD1. Germline loops: CDR1 GTSNPN, CDR2 SVGIG (reference sequence). This CDR3 spans 12 amino acids. The trim removed 2 bases at V and 11 bases at J, leaving 7 bases unmatched. This chain's CDR3 is CAWSTGQGTAFF. Written as DNA, the CDR3 is TGTGCCTGGAGTACAGGACAGGGAACGGCTTTCTTT.

This sequence joins TRBV14 and TRBJ2-1, with 9 bases identical to TRBD2. Trimming cost V 4 bases and J 5 bases; bases outside gene matches: 3. This CDR3 contains 14 residues. CDR1 and CDR2 (germline): SGHDN, FVKESK. This CDR3 is CASSPLAGDNEQFF. CDR3 sequence (DNA): TGTGCCAGCAGCCCCTTAGCGGGGGACAATGAGCAGTTCTTC.

The V call is TRBV7-2, the J call TRBJ1-2, with D maybe TRBD1 (5 bases). CDR1 is SGHTA and CDR2 is FQGNSA in the germline V gene. V shed 5 bases and J shed 5 bases, with 18 bases lying between them. The CDR3 is 15 amino acids. This CDR3 is CASSARQSGTYGYTF. CDR3 nucleotides: TGTGCCAGCAGCGCCAGACAGTCAGGGACTTATGGCTACACCTTC.

This clone was observed many times. V usage is TRBV2 and J usage is TRBJ1-5; D is ambiguous. Per germline, CDR1 SNHLY and CDR2 FYNNEI. The CDR3 is made up of 16 amino acids. V shed 2 bases and J shed 3 bases, with 14 bases lying between them. CDR3 sequence reads: CASSELSPVVNQPQHF. The CDR3 coding sequence is TGTGCCAGCAGTGAATTGAGCCCTGTCGTCAATCAGCCCCAGCATTTT. The variable domain in full, completed from reference TRBV2 and TRBJ1-5, reads EPEVTQTPSHQVTQMGQEVILRCVPISNHLYFYWYRQILGQKVEFLVSFYNNEISEKSEIFDDQFSVERPDGSNFTLKIRSTKLEDSAMYFCASSELSPVVNQPQHFGDGTRLSIL.

This rearrangement joins TRBV7-2 to TRBJ2-1, with a possible D match to TRBD2 (5 bases). The ends were cut back, 2 bases at V and 4 bases at J, with 15 bases in the middle. This CDR3 comprises 16 residues. Germline-derived CDR1 and CDR2 are SGHTA and FQGNSA. The CDR3 spells CASSLHGVLRYNEQFF. The CDR3 nucleotides read TGTGCCAGCAGCTTACACGGGGTCCTAAGATACAATGAGCAGTTCTTC.

This chain joins TRBV9 and TRBJ1-5; D not certain. Deletions cut 4 bases from V and 4 bases from J, with 9 bases between. The CDR3 consists of 13 residues. Germline V gene sequence: CDR1 SGDLS, CDR2 YYNGEE. The CDR3 nucleotides read TGTGCCAGCAGCCTGGACTGGAATCAGCCCCAGCATTTT. It encodes CASSLDWNQPQHF.